Sequencing of this T cell receptor beta chain was carried out in a study of shared clonotypes between healthy human individuals. General study results and limits: Lower generation probabilities were found for non-shared clonotypes than for those shared by all four donors.

CDR1 is MNHEY and CDR2 is SMNVEV in the germline V gene (reference sequence). The V and J ends lost 6 bases and 4 bases respectively, with 7 bases between them. The CDR3 runs to 11 residues. Repertoires were generated with immunoSEQ multiplex PCR, while TCRdb's copy carries only in-frame clones and drops some. The sample carries more than 550,000 clones, under 95% recorded once. Concerning this clone itself: What it binds is unknown.

Positive CCR7 selection of CD45RO-negative cells yielded the naive CD8 cells, and terminally differentiated effector memory CD45RA+ cells were excluded. The chain carries TRBV27 and TRBJ2-7; D not certain. The sample consisted of naive CD8+ T cells sorted from blood. The clonotype originates from a man aged 25-45 years in good health. The CDR3 is CASRDPYEQYF. In nucleotides, the CDR3 is TGTGCCAGCAGGGACCCTTACGAGCAGTACTTC.